This T cell receptor beta chain was documented in a study of blood T cell repertoires in COVID-19. Study-wide background: COVID-19 samples from acute and convalescent phases originated in the United States, Italy and Spain.

The CDR3 is 17 amino acids. The germline V gene has CDR1 LGHDT and CDR2 YNNKEL (reference sequence). V was trimmed by 4 bases and J by 0 bases, leaving 13 bases between them. Original handling: Estimated nucleated cell counts came from reference gene primer amplification. Assay: immunoSEQ multiplex PCR; the TCRdb copy retains only in-frame clones and omits some. V and J calls and clone size follow that table, whereas D and trimming were derived from the DNA. The sample holds 350,000 to 450,000 clones, around 87% seen once. Enrolment of Seattle patients took place during active infection, and they were followed longitudinally.

Sequenced material: peripheral blood. This clonotype was sampled from a woman between 55 and 75 years old with COVID-19, enrolled during active disease. The V and J genes are TRBV3-1 (or the pseudogene TRBV3-2) and TRBJ1-6; D ambiguous. Here the CDR3 reads CASSPPPGSSYNSPLHF. Here the CDR3 DNA reads TGTGCCAGCAGCCCGCCTCCTGGGAGCTCCTATAATTCACCCCTCCACTTT.